Sequencing of this T cell receptor (beta chain) was carried out in a study of cytomegalovirus exposure and HLA in healthy donors (dated by TCRdb to 2017 to 2019). At the level of the whole study: In an earlier analysis of fewer than 750 of the donors, around 290 Gb of sequence data and 120 million or so unique TCR beta sequences from 180 million or so T cells were reported. Of the roughly 400 genotyped donors, 80% to 90% were placed in the genetic ancestry cluster associated with self-reported Caucasian donors. Typing coverage varied by locus: roughly 629-640 donors for A, B, C, DRB1 and DQB1; roughly 560 for DQA1; more than 600 for DPA1; approximately 470 for DPB1. All discovery cohort repertoires had been generated on a single sequencing platform. Genome-wide SNP genotypes for about 60% of the roughly 700 donors were used in a later genetic analysis, which treated that subset as a discovery cohort. An early release that covered fewer than 800 HLA-typed donors contained about 290 gigabases of sequencing data and roughly 84 million unique TCR sequences. The study was designed to test whether signatures of past pathogen exposure could be identified by cataloging public T cell receptors. High-throughput TCR immunosequencing, statistical association of individual TCRs with disease status, and machine learning were combined to predict cytomegalovirus infection status. A later analysis re-examined previously published TCR beta repertoires from about 700 donors and added high-resolution HLA genotyping to investigate patterns of TCR occurrence. Using immunosequencing, the study profiled T cell repertoires from about 620 subjects and related those repertoires to cytomegalovirus serostatus. Rather than drawing on any new phenotypic data, the later analysis identified candidate immune exposures from TCR beta sequences and the way those sequences occurred across donors. Donor age, sex, ethnicity and CMV serostatus were compiled together with the repertoire data. Four or five DR-DQ haplotypes were handled as single units for association and clustering because linkage in the cohort was strong. Class I and class II HLA loci were covered by the typing at four-digit resolution. An earlier analysis of some 600 of the donors applied high-throughput TCR beta sequencing to assess whether each TCR beta V gene segment acted as functional or pseudogenic. On average, roughly 240,000 unique TCR beta nucleotide sequences were sequenced per donor among 398 genotyped donors of the cohort, with about 17% of those sequences being non-productive. A separate validation cohort of approximately 130 different subjects was used in addition to the approximately 670-subject first cohort. The paper's findings and limits, for the study overall: According to the authors, the approach could potentially be generalized to other disease states and immunological phenotypes. Immune exposure information for the cohort was limited to CMV serostatus. A further reported finding was that TCR beta sequences accurately predicted the HLA-A and HLA-B alleles for most subjects in the first cohort. According to a later analysis, TCR association rates differed among HLA loci, with DRB1 alleles showing the most associated TCRs and HLA-C alleles showing the fewest. Several of the top co-occurrence clusters appeared to be linked to parvovirus B19, influenza, CMV and Epstein-Barr virus, according to a later analysis. In this cohort, only TCR beta chains were sequenced, and detectable features were limited by the absence of alpha or paired-chain data. According to a later genetic analysis, donors in an Asian-associated ancestry cluster had fewer N-insertions in productive TCRs than the approximately 700-donor mean. Linkage disequilibrium might explain the correlated functional status among segregating V segments, but an unknown experimental factor could not be excluded. In vitro tests confirmed that a few of the cytomegalovirus-associated TCR beta chains recognize cytomegalovirus antigens. In a later analysis, most CMV-associated TCR beta chains were found to appear HLA-restricted, with HLA associations seemingly driven largely by CMV exposure. Presence/absence analyses assumed roughly uniform sequencing depth across donors, an assumption that may not hold. An association between a missense DCLRE1C variant and V-gene and J-gene trimming of TCR beta chains was found in a later genetic analysis and replicated in an independent cohort. The classifier was reported to diagnose cytomegalovirus status with high specificity and sensitivity in both the original and validation cohorts. Because the 87-base-pair reads could not distinguish some IMGT-functional V segments, including TRBV6-2 and TRBV6-3, those segments were excluded. While some public TCRs were present in many individuals, most TCR sequences turned up only very rarely across donors. When HLA alleles, especially DR and DQ, strongly co-occurred, TCR associations were difficult to assign to individual alleles. Broadly in line with IMGT annotations, most TCR beta V segments showed up in productive rearrangements about 87% or about 30% of the time in an earlier analysis of several hundred of the donors. A later analysis found that HLA-associated TCR beta chains were more clonally expanded and had lower generation probabilities than equally common non-associated chains. The earlier analysis of 450 to 700 of the donors excluded 15 to 20 rarely observed V segments, including chromosome 9 orphons, because counts were too low. Because HLA typing was unavailable for some donors at each locus, only the typed subset was used in association tests. In the study, around 150 TCR beta chains were listed as associated with cytomegalovirus. A cluster of highly shared sequence variants was judged likely to represent a technical artifact of the sequencing pipeline. Specific HLA alleles were associated with more than 15,000 TCR beta sequences at a false discovery rate of 0.05 in a later analysis.

A word on this clone: Its cognate antigen has yet to be identified. Per-nucleotide qualities are absent, and no much larger clonotype sits a single base away.

In total, roughly 710 healthy bone marrow donors made up the cohort. At the time of sampling, every cohort member was nominally healthy, though immune exposures that went unrecorded were likely present. The donor tested CMV seropositive, placing the donor among the 250 to 350 seropositive members of the cohort. A peripheral blood sample was collected from each donor, and TCR beta sequencing was performed on peripheral blood mononuclear cells. The Qiagen DNeasy Blood Extraction Kit was used to extract genomic DNA from the blood cell samples. Libraries were built with the immunoSEQ multiplex PCR assay. For the multiplex PCR, a mixture combining 60 forward primers for TCR Vbeta segments and 13 reverse primers for TCR Jbeta segments was used. The CDR3 region of rearranged TCR beta genes was amplified from genomic DNA by a multiplex PCR assay. The amplified TCR beta libraries were sequenced on the Illumina HiSeq System as 87-base-pair reads. Regarding the original processing steps: Across the 500 to 700 repertoires, a later analysis counted approximately 75 million unique TCR beta chains, about 10 million of which were shared by at least two donors. Raw reads were error-corrected and collapsed into unique sequences by a nearest-neighbor algorithm in which closely related sequences were merged to remove PCR and sequencing errors. V, D and J gene segments were assigned by aligning CDR3 sequences to IMGT reference sequences. For a sequence to be retained, at least a six-nucleotide match to both a V gene segment and a J gene segment was required. A rearrangement counted as productive if the CDR3 had no stop codons and remained in frame with V and J, and every other rearrangement counted as non-productive. Following IMGT convention, CDR3 was defined as the stretch from the second conserved V-encoded cysteine up to the conserved J-encoded phenylalanine. The earlier analysis of about 530 of the donors excluded any sequence lacking an unambiguous match to a single V gene segment. In an earlier analysis of a few hundred of the donors, a V segment was called functional when productive rearrangements were above 56.7%, and segregating when the standard deviation between donors exceeded 5%. A statistical classification framework was developed to diagnose cytomegalovirus status using the catalog of TCR beta chain sequences. In a later analysis, V and J genes were assigned by comparing TCR nucleotide sequences against IMGT/GENE-DB human TR gene sequences. The TCRdist pipeline was used in a later analysis to assign CDR3 sequences and most-parsimonious VDJ recombination scenarios. A later analysis defined each TCR beta chain by its CDR3 amino acid sequence plus V-gene family, and excluded reads lacking a unique V-gene family. To address suspected cross-contamination and a sequencing artifact, a later analysis removed under 600 highly shared, low-generation-probability nucleotide sequences. In a later analysis, a clonal expansion index was calculated for each public chain from normalized within-repertoire ranks of inferred template counts. In a later analysis, generation probabilities were computed using a VDJ recombination model fitted to out-of-frame rearrangements, and the results were checked against IGoR. In a later analysis, TCR-TCR, TCR-HLA and TCR-CMV co-occurrence was scored with hypergeometric tests, and a repertoire-size bias correction was applied to TCR pairs. False discovery rates were estimated in a later analysis by permuting HLA or CMV assignments 20 times. In a later analysis, co-occurring TCRs were grouped using DBSCAN, with TCRdist sequence similarity added in when clustering inside HLA-allele-positive subsets. For co-occurrence clustering, repertoires with fewer than 30,000 or more than 120,000 public chains were excluded, along with four to six repertoires with anomalous nucleotide sharing. This is the immuneACCESS table as TCRdb keeps it, with only in-frame sequences that have V and J called. A part of the clones is gone; compared with another copy, unresolved V genes explain less than half, and the rest is unexplained. For V, J and clone size, that table is used; D and trimming come from the DNA. A total of roughly 190,000 clones appear in this sample, roughly 76% of them only once. The ten largest clones take up 6.3% of the sample.

Here V drops 0 bases and J drops 7 bases, and the junction holds 4 bases not matched to any gene. The CDR3 runs 16 amino acids, cysteine and phenylalanine included. The kept DNA is CDR3 alone, 48 bases in frame from the first base. The germline V gene yields MNHEY for CDR1 and SVGAGI for CDR2. This TCR derives from a man in his forties in good health and CMV-seropositive. The sequenced sample was PBMCs. The receptor chain draws on TRBV6-5 and TRBJ1-6; 9 bases in the middle match TRBD1. CDR3 loop: CASSYSRDRVNSPLHF. The nucleotides read TGTGCCAGCAGTTACTCGCGGGACAGGGTCAATTCACCCCTCCACTTT.